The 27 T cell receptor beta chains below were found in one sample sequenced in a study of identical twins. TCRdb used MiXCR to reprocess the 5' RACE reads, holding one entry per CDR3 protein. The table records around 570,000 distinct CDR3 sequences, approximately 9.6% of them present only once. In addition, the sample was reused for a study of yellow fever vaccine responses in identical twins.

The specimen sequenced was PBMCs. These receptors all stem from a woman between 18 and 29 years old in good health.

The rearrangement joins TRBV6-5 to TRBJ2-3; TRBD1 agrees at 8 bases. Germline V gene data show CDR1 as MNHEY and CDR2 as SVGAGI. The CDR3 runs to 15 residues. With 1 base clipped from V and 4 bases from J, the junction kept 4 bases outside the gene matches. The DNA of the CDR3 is TGTGCCAGCAGTTACTGGGGACAGGTTCCAGATACGCAGTATTTT. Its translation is CASSYWGQVPDTQYF.

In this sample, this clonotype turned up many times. The CDR3 coding sequence is TGTGCCAGCAGTTACATTGAAGGTGAGGGAGCATCCTACGAGCAGTACTTC. It yields the protein CASSYIEGEGASYEQYF. The chain employs TRBV6-5 and TRBJ2-7; TRBD2 might be the D (5 bases). Germline loops: CDR1 MNHEY, CDR2 SVGAGI. Trimming took off 2 bases at V and 1 base at J, with 18 bases between the two ends. The CDR3 runs to 17 residues.

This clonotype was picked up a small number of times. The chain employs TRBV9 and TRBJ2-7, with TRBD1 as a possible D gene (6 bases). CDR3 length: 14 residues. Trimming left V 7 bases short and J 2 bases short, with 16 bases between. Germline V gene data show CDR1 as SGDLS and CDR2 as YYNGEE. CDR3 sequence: CASQQQGNPYEQYF. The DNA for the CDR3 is TGTGCCAGCCAACAACAGGGAAACCCCTACGAGCAGTACTTC.

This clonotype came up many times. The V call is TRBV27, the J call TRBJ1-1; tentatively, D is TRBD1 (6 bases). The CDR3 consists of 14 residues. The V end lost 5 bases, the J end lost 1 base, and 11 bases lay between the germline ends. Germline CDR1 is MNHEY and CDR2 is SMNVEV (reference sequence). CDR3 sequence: CASSPSTGNTEAFF. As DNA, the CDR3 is TGTGCCAGCAGTCCCTCGACAGGGAACACTGAAGCTTTCTTT.

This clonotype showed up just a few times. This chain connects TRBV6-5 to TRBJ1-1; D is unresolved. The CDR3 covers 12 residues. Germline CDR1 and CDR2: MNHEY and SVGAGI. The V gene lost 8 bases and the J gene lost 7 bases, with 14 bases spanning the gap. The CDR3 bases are TGTGCCAGCGCTCCGGGGTCCGGTGAAGCTTTCTTT. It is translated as CASAPGSGEAFF.

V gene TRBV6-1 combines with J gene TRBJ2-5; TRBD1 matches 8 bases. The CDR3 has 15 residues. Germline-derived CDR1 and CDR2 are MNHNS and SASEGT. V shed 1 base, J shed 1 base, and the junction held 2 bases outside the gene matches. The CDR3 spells CASSEDRGFQETQYF. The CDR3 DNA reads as TGTGCCAGCAGTGAAGACAGGGGGTTCCAAGAGACCCAGTACTTC.

The CDR3 nucleotides read TGCAGTGCTAGATGGGGAGGTGGCACAGATACGCAGTATTTT. It specifies CSARWGGGTDTQYF. The gene calls are TRBV20-1 and TRBJ2-3; possible D gene TRBD2, 6 bases. The germline CDR1 and CDR2 sequences are DFQATT and SNEGSKA (reference sequence). This CDR3 region has 14 residues. With 2 bases removed from V and 1 base from J, the gap between germline ends came to 10 bases.

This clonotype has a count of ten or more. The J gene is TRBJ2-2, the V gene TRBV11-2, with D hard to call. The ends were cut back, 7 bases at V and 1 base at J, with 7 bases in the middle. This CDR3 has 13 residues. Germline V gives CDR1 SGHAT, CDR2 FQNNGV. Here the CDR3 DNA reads TGTGCCAGCACTGGGCGGAACACCGGGGAGCTGTTTTTT. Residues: CASTGRNTGELFF.

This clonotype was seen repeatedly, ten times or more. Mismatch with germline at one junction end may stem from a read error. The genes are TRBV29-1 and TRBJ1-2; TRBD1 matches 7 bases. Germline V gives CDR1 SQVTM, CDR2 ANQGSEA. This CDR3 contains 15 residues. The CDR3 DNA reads TGCAGCGTCGCCCGGGACAGTCACCTTGTCTATGCCTACACCTTC. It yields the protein CSVARDSHLVYAYTF.

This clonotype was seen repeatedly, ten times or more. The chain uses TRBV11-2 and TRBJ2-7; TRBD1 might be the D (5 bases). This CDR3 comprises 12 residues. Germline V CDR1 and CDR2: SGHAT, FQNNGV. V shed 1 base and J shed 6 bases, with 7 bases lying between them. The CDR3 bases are TGTGCCAGCAGCTTAGCAGGGTTCGAGCAGTACTTC. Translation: CASSLAGFEQYF.

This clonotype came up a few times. As DNA, the CDR3 is TGCAGTGCTAGTCGCGTCGCCTCACACAATGAGCAGTTCTTC. It encodes CSASRVASHNEQFF. The chain uses TRBV20-1 and TRBJ2-1, with unresolved D. Germline V gene data show CDR1 as DFQATT and CDR2 as SNEGSKA (reference sequence). The CDR3 spans 14 residues. Deletions cut 3 bases from V and 5 bases from J, with 14 bases between.

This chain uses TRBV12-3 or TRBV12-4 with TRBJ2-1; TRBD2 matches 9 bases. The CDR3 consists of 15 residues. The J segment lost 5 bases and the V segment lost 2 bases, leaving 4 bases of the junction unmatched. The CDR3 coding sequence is TGTGCCAGCAGTTTAAAGGGACTAGCTCACAATGAGCAGTTCTTC. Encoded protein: CASSLKGLAHNEQFF.

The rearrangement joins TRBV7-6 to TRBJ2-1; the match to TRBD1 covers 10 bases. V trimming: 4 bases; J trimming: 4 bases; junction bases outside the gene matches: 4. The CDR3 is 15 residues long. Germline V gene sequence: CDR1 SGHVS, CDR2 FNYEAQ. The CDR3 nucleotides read TGTGCCAGCAGCTCCGGGACAGGGGCTTACAATGAGCAGTTCTTC. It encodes CASSSGTGAYNEQFF.

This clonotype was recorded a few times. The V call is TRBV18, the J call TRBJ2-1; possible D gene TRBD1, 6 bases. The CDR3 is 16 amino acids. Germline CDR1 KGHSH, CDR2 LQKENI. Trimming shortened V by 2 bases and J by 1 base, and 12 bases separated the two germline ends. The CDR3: CASSPTTGLSYNEQFF. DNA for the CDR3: TGTGCCAGCTCACCAACTACAGGGCTTTCCTACAATGAGCAGTTCTTC.

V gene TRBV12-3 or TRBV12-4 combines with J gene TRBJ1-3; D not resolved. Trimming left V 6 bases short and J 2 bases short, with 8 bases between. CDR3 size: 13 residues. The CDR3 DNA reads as TGTGCCAGCAGCCCACAACCTGGAAACACCATATATTTT. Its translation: CASSPQPGNTIYF.

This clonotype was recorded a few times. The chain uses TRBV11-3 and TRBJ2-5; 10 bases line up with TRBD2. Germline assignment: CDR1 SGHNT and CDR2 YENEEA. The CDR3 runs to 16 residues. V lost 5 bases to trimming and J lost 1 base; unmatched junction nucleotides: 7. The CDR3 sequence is CASSKWTSGVQETQYF. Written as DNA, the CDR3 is TGTGCCAGCAGCAAGTGGACTAGCGGCGTCCAAGAGACCCAGTACTTC.

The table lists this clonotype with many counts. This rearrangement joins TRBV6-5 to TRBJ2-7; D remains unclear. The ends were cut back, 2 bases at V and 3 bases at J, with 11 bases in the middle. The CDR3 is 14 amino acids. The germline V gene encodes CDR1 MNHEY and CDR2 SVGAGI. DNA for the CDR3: TGTGCCAGCAGTTACCCGAAAGAAAACTACGAGCAGTACTTC. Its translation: CASSYPKENYEQYF.

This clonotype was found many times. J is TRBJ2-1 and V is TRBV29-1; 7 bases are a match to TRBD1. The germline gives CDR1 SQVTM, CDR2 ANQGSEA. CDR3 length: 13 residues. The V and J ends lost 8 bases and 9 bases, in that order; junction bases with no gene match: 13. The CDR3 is CSLTLDRESEQFF. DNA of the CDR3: TGCAGCCTTACGCTCGACAGGGAGAGTGAGCAGTTCTTC.

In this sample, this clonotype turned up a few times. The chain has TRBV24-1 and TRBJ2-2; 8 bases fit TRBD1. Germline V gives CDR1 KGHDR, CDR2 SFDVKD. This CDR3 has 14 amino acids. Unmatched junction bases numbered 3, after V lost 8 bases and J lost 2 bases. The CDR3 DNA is TGTGCCACCAACGACAGGGGAAACACCGGGGAGCTGTTTTTT. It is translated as CATNDRGNTGELFF.

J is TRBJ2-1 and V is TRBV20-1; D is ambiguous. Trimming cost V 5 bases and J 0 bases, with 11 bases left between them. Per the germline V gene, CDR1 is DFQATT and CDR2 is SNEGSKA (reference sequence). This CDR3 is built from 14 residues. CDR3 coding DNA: TGCAGTGCTCCCGCGGCCAACTCCTACAATGAGCAGTTCTTC. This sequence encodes CSAPAANSYNEQFF.

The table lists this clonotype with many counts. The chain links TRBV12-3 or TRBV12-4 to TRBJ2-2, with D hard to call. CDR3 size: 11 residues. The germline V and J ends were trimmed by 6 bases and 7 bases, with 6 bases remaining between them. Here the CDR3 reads CASSTVGELFF. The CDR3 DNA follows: TGTGCCAGCAGCACTGTCGGGGAGCTGTTTTTT.

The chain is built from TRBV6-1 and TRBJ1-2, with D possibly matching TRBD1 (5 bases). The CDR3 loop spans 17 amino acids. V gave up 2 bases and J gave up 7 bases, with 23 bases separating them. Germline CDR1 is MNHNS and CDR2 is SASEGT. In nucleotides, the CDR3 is TGTGCCAGCAGTGAACGGGCAGGGAGGTCCGGGGTGTCTGGCTACACCTTC. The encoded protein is CASSERAGRSGVSGYTF.

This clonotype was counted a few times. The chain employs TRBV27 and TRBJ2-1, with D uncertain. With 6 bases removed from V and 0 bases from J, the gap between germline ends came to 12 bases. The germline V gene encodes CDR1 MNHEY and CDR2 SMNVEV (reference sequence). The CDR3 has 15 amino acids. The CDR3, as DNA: TGTGCCAGCAGCGAGACCCAAAGCTCCTACAATGAGCAGTTCTTC. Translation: CASSETQSSYNEQFF.

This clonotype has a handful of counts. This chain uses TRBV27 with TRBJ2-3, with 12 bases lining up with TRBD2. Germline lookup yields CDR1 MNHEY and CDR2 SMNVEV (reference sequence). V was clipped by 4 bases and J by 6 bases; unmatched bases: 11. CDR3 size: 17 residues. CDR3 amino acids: CASSSTRLAGVADTQYF. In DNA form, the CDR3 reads TGTGCCAGCAGTTCGACGAGACTAGCGGGAGTTGCTGATACGCAGTATTTT.

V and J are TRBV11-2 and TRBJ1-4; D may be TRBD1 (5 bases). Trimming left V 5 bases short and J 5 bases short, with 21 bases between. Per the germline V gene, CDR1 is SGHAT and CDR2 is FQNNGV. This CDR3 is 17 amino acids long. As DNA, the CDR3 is TGTGCCAGCAGCGGGGGGATCCGGGCAGGACTAAATGAAAAACTGTTTTTT. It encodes CASSGGIRAGLNEKLFF.

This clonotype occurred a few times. The CDR3 reads CASSFAGKVENEQFF. The DNA of the CDR3 is TGCGCCAGCAGCTTCGCGGGGAAGGTCGAGAATGAGCAGTTCTTC. The rearrangement joins TRBV5-1 to TRBJ2-1; TRBD2 is a possible D gene (6 bases). Germline CDR1 is SGHRS and CDR2 is YFSETQ. This CDR3 comprises 15 residues. The V end was cut by 2 bases, the J end by 7 bases, with 16 bases between.

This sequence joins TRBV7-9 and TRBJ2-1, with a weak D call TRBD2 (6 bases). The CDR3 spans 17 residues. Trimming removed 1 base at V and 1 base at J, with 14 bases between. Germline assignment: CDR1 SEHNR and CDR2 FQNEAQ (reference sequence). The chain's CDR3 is CASSLGRGEVSYNEQFF. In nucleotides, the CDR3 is TGTGCCAGCAGCTTAGGGCGAGGGGAGGTTTCCTACAATGAGCAGTTCTTC.